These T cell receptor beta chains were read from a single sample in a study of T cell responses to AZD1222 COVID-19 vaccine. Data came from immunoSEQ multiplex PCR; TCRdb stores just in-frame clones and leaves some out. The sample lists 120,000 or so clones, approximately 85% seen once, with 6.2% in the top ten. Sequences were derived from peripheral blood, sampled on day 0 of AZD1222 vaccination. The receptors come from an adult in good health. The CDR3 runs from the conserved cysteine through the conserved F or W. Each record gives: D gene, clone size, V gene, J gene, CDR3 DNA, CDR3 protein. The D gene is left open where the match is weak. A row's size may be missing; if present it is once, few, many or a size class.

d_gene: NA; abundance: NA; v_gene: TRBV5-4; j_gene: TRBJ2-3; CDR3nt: TGTGCCAGCAGCCCGAACCGGGGTGTTCTCGGAGATACGCAGTATTTT; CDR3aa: CASSPNRGVLGDTQYF
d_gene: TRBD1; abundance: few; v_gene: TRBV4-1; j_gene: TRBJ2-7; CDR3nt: TGCGCCAGCAGCCTCCAAGGACAGGGGACCTACGAGCAGTACTTC; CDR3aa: CASSLQGQGTYEQYF
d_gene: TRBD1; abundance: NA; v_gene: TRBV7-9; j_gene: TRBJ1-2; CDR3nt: TGTGCCAGCAGAGATACAGGGGTTAACTATGGCTACACCTTC; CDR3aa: CASRDTGVNYGYTF
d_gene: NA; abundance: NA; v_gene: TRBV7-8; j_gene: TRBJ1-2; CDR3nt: TGTGCCAGCAGCTTAGCGGGCGCCCGGTGGGGCTACACCTTC; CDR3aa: CASSLAGARWGYTF
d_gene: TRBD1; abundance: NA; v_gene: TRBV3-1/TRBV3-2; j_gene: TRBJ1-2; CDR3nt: TGTGCCAGCAGCCAGAATATTAAGGGACAGGGACTCTATGGCTACACCTTC; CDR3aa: CASSQNIKGQGLYGYTF
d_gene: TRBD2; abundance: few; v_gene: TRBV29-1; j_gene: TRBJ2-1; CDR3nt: TGCAGCGTTGAAGATAGGTCAGCGGGGGCCTACAATGAGCAGTTCTTC; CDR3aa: CSVEDRSAGAYNEQFF
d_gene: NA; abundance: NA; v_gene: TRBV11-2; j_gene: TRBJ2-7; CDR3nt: TGTGCCAGCAGCTTAGGGGGGAGGCAGTACTTC; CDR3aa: CASSLGGRQYF
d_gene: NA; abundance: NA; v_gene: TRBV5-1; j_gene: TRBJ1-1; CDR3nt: TGCGCCAGCAGCTTCGATCCGAACACTGAAGCTTTCTTT; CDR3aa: CASSFDPNTEAFF
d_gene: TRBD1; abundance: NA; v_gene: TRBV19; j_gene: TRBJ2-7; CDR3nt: TGTGCCAGTAGCCCAGGGGGCACAGGAGGCTACGAGCAGTACTTC; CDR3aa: CASSPGGTGGYEQYF
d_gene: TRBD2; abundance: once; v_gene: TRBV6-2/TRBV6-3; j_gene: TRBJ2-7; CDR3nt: TGTGCCAGCAGTTACCTGGGCCGTAGGGGAGGGAGTTCCTACGAGCAGTACTTC; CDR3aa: CASSYLGRRGGSSYEQYF
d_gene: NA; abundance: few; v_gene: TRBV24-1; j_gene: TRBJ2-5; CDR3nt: TGTGCCACCGGTAGGGTGGGGGGTTATGACCAAGAGACCCAGTACTTC; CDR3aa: CATGRVGGYDQETQYF
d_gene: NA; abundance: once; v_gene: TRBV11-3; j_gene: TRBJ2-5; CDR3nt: TGTGCCAGCAGCTTAGATGTGGGGAAGACCCAGTACTTC; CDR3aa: CASSLDVGKTQYF
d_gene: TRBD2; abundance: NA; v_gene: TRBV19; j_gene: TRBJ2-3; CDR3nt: TGTGCCAGTAGTATAGACGGGACTAGCGGAGATACGCAGTATTTT; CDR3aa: CASSIDGTSGDTQYF
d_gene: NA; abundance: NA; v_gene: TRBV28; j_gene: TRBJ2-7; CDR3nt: TGTGCCAGCAGTCCCGGGACCCAGAATGCCGAGCAGTACTTC; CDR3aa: CASSPGTQNAEQYF
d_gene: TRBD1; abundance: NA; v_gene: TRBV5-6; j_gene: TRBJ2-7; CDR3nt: TGTGCCAGCAGCTTTTGGGGACAGGACCACTTAAACTACGAGCAGTACTTC; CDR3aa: CASSFWGQDHLNYEQYF
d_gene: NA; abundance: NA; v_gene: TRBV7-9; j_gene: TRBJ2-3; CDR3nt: TGTGCCAGCAGCCCGTCCGCAGATACGCAGTATTTT; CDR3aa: CASSPSADTQYF
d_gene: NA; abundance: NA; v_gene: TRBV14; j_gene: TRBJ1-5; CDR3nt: TGTGCCAGCAGCCAAGATCGTGAGGGGTTGGGAGGCCAGCCCCAGCATTTT; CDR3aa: CASSQDREGLGGQPQHF
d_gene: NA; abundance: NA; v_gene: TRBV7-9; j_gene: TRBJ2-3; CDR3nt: TGTGCCAGCAGCTACGGACCAACGAGCTCGGTGAATACGCAGTATTTT; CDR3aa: CASSYGPTSSVNTQYF
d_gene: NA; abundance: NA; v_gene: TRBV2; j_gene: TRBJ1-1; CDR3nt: TGTGCCAGCAGTCCCCGATTTTGGTTCTTT; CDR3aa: CASSPRFWFF
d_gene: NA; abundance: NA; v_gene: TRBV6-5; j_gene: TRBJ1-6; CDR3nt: TGTGCCAGCAGGCGCACCGGGGCCGATAATTCACCCCTCCACTTT; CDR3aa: CASRRTGADNSPLHF
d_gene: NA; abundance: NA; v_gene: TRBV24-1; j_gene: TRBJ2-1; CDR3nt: TGTGCCACCAGTGAAAGGAGGCCAGTAAGGAATGAGCAGTTCTTC; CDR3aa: CATSERRPVRNEQFF
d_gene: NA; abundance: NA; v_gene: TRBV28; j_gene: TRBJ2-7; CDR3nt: TGTGCCAGCAGGGAGGAGGGGAAGTTGGCCCCCTACGAGCAGTACTTC; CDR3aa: CASREEGKLAPYEQYF
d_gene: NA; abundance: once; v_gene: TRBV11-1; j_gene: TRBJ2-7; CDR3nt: TGTGCCAGCAGCTATCAGGGGGGCGACGAGCAGTACTTC; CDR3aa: CASSYQGGDEQYF
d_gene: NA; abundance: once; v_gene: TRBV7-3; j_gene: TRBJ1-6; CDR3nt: TGTGCCAGCAGCTTACGGGAGAGGAATTCACCCCTCCACTTT; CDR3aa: CASSLRERNSPLHF
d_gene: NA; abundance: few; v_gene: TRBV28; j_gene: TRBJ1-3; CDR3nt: TGTGCCAGCAGTTTCCCCCCGGCAGGGAGGAACACCATATATTTT; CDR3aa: CASSFPPAGRNTIYF
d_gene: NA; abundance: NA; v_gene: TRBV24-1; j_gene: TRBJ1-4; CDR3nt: TGTGCCACCGACCATAGGGGGGGGCGCGAAAAACTGTTTTTT; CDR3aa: CATDHRGGREKLFF
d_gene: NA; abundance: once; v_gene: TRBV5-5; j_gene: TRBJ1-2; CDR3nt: TGTGCCAGCAGCGCCGGGCCCATCTATGGCTACACCTTC; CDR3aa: CASSAGPIYGYTF
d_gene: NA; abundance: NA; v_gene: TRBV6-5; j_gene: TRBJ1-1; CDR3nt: TGTGCCAGCAGTTTTTTAGGGGACGCAGCTTTCTTT; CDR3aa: CASSFLGDAAFF
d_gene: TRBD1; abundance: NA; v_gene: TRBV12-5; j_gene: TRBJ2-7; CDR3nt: TGTGCTAGTGGTCCTCCCGACAGGGACTACGAGCAGTACTTC; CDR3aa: CASGPPDRDYEQYF
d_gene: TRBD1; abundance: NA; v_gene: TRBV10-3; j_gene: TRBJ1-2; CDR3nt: TGTGCCATCAGTGGACAGGGGTGGGATGGCTACACCTTC; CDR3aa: CAISGQGWDGYTF
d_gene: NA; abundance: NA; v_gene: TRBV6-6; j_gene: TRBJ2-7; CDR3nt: TGTGCCAGCAGTTTTACGGACTTCTCCTACGAGCAGTACTTC; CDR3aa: CASSFTDFSYEQYF
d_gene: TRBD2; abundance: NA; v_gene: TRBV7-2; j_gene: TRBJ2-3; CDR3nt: TGTGCCAGCAGCTCACAACCATCCAGCGGGGGTAGGACAGATACGCAGTATTTT; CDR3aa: CASSSQPSSGGRTDTQYF
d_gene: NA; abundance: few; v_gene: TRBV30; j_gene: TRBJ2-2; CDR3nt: TGTGCCTGGAGGGGCGGGAAAACGAACACCGGGGAGCTGTTTTTT; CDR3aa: CAWRGGKTNTGELFF
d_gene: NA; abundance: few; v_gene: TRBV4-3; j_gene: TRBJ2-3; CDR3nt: TGCGCCAGCAGCCAAGGCCTAGCGAGTCGCACAGATACGCAGTATTTT; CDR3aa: CASSQGLASRTDTQYF
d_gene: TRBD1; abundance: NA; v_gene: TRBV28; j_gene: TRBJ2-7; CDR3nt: TGTGCCAGCAGTTTATCCCCGGGACAGGGTGCCTACGAGCAGTACTTC; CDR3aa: CASSLSPGQGAYEQYF
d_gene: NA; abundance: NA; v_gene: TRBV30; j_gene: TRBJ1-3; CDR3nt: TGTGCCTGGAGTGTTACCCCAGGGGTAAACACCATATATTTT; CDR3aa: CAWSVTPGVNTIYF
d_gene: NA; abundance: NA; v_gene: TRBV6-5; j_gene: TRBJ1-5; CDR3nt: TGTGCCAGCAGTCCATCCAGGGGAGATCAGCCCCAGCATTTT; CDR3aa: CASSPSRGDQPQHF
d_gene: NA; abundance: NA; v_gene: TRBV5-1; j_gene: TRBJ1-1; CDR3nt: TGCGCCAGCAGCTCTCTCCAGGCGGCAGCAAACACTGAAGCTTTCTTT; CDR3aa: CASSSLQAAANTEAFF
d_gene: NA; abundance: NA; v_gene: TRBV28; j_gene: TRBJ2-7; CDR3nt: TGTGCCAGCAGTTTACCCCAAGGTAGCGCCTACGAGCAGTACTTC; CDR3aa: CASSLPQGSAYEQYF
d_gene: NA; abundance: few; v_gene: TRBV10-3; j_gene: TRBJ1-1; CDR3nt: TGTGCCATCCGACAAGGATCTTCTGAAGCTTTCTTT; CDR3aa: CAIRQGSSEAFF
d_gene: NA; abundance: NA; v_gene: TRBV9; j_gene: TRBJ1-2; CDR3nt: TGTGCCTCCATGGGGGACCACTATGGCTACACCTTC; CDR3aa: CASMGDHYGYTF
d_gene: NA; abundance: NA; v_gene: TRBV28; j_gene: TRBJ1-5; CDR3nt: TGTGCCAGCAGTTCGAACCGCTGGACGGGGAGCAATCAGCCCCAGCATTTT; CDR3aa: CASSSNRWTGSNQPQHF
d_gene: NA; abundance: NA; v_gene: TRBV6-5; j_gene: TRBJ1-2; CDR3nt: TGTGCCAGCACCCTAAGGGAGAGTGGCTACACCTTC; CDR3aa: CASTLRESGYTF
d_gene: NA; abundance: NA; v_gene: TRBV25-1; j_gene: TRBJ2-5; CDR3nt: TGTGCCAGCACCTCATTCTGGGGGCCGGGGGAGACCCAGTACTTC; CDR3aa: CASTSFWGPGETQYF
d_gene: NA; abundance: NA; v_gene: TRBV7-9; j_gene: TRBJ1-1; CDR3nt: TGTGCCAGCAGCTCACCGAACACTGAAGCTTTCTTT; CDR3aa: CASSSPNTEAFF
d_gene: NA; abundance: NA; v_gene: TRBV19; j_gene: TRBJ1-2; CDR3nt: TGTGCCAGTAGGTTAGAAGGCCCAAACTATGGCTACACCTTC; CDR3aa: CASRLEGPNYGYTF
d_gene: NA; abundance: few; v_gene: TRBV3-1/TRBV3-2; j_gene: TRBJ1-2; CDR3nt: TGTGCCAGCAGCCACTTAGCTAACTATGGCTACACCTTC; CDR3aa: CASSHLANYGYTF
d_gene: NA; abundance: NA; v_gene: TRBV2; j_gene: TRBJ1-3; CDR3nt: TGTGCCAGCAGTGAAAGGGGCTCTGGAAACACCATATATTTT; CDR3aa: CASSERGSGNTIYF
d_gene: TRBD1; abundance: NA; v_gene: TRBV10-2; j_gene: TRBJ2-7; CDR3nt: TGCGCCAGCAGCCCCGGGACAGGAACCTACGAGCAGTACTTC; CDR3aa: CASSPGTGTYEQYF
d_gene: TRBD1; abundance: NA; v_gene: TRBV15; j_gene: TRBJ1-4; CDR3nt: TGTGCCACCAGCAGAGGCCGGGACAGGGGTAGGCTGGATGAAAAACTGTTTTTT; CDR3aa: CATSRGRDRGRLDEKLFF
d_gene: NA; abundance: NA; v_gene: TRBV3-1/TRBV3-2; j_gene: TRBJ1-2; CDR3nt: TGTGCCACCGTGGAGGAAGGCTACACCTTC; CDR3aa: CATVEEGYTF
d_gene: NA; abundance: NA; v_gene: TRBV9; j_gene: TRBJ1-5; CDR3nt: TGTGCCAGCAGCGCGACCGGGGGCAATCAGCCCCAGCATTTT; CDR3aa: CASSATGGNQPQHF
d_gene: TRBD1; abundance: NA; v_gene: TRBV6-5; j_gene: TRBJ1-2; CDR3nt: TGTGCCAGCAGTCCCCTGGGGACAGATGGCTACACCTTC; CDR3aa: CASSPLGTDGYTF
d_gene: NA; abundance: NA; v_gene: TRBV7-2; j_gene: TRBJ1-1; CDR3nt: TGTGCCAGCAGCTACAGAGTGAACACTGAAGCTTTCTTT; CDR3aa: CASSYRVNTEAFF
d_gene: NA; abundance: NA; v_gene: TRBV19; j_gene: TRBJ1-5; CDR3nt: TGTGCCAGTACGTGGCAGATCAATCAGCCCCAGCATTTT; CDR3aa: CASTWQINQPQHF